The sequence of this T cell receptor beta chain was determined in a study of T cells in Graves' hyperthyroidism and ophthalmopathy. Across the whole study: Specimen type is peripheral blood, collected at initial diagnosis prior to any treatment.

Graves' hyperthyroidism was deemed stable absent ophthalmopathy progression within 18 months. What was amplified from RNA transcripts were TCR beta CDR3 regions. RT-PCR in the first round (using the HTBI primer set) targeted the TCR CDR3. TCRdb fed the multiplex PCR reads into MiXCR, producing one record per CDR3 protein. The sample shows approximately 560,000 distinct CDR3 sequences, more than 15% of them seen only once. After removal of 4 bases from V and 7 bases from J, the junction contained 5 bases not matched to a gene. The CDR3 is 15 amino acids. Germline-derived CDR1 and CDR2 are MRHNA and SNTAGT.

V usage is TRBV6-4 and J usage is TRBJ2-1; TRBD2 agrees at 12 bases. The clonotype was recovered from a young woman with Graves' hyperthyroidism. Sequenced sample: blood. This chain's CDR3 is CASSATSGSPNEQFF. The DNA of the CDR3 is TGTGCCAGCAGTGCGACTAGCGGGAGCCCGAATGAGCAGTTCTTC.